A selection of T cell receptor beta chains follows, all from one sample in a study of T-cell reconstitution after alpha-beta-depleted transplantation in children. From the PCR reads, TCRdb called clonotypes with MiXCR, one entry per CDR3 protein. The table includes more than 85,000 distinct CDR3 sequences, 7.5% to 9% detected once. The sequencing used PBMCs, collected before TCRalphabeta/CD19-depleted stem cell transplant. Receptors originate from a boy between 2 and 15 years old with acute lymphoblastic leukemia, due to receive a stem cell transplant. Both conserved end residues are part of each CDR3. D genes are given only for firm matches. Clone size appears in some rows only: once, few, many, or a class for an expanded clone.

cdr3_length,d_call,v_call,j_call,clone_size,cdr3_aa,cdr3_nt
13,NA,TRBV24-1,TRBJ1-1,many,CATRGHMNTEAFF,TGTGCCACCAGGGGACACATGAACACTGAAGCTTTCTTT
14,NA,TRBV3-1,TRBJ2-1,few,CASSQDLSSDEQFF,TGTGCCAGCAGCCAAGATCTAAGTTCCGATGAGCAGTTCTTC
15,TRBD2,TRBV29-1,TRBJ2-1,NA,CSVRGGGVRYNEQFF,TGCAGCGTGAGGGGCGGGGGGGTTCGCTACAATGAGCAGTTCTTC
15,NA,TRBV6-5,TRBJ1-1,few,CASSYSGTANTEAFF,TGTGCCAGCAGTTACTCGGGGACGGCGAACACTGAAGCTTTCTTT
16,NA,TRBV5-8,TRBJ1-5,NA,CASSLGWRDSNQPQHF,TGTGCCAGCAGCTTGGGATGGCGGGACTCCAATCAGCCCCAGCATTTT
13,NA,TRBV4-3,TRBJ2-1,many,CASSQALTYEQFF,TGCGCCAGCAGCCAAGCCCTGACGTATGAGCAGTTCTTC
18,NA,TRBV12-3/TRBV12-4,TRBJ2-4,NA,CTSSTLSPRGLAKNIQYF,TGTACCAGCAGCACCCTCTCACCCAGGGGACTAGCCAAAAACATTCAGTACTTC
18,NA,TRBV20-1,TRBJ2-7,few,CSARTLPLGGGPSYEQYF,TGCAGTGCTAGAACTCTACCCCTTGGGGGGGGGCCCTCCTACGAGCAGTACTTC
13,NA,TRBV29-1,TRBJ1-5,many,CSVAASPNQPQHF,TGCAGCGTCGCGGCCAGTCCCAATCAGCCCCAGCATTTT
17,TRBD2,TRBV12-3/TRBV12-4,TRBJ2-1,few,CASSSWVAGGPVNEQFF,TGTGCCAGCAGTTCCTGGGTAGCGGGGGGGCCCGTTAATGAGCAGTTCTTC
16,NA,TRBV7-9,TRBJ2-3,many,CASTVVGGPSTDTQYF,TGTGCCAGCACCGTAGTGGGGGGGCCCAGCACAGATACGCAGTATTTT
14,TRBD1,TRBV6-2/TRBV6-3,TRBJ2-5,many,CASSWDRGQETQYF,TGTGCCAGCAGTTGGGACAGGGGCCAAGAGACCCAGTACTTC
19,NA,TRBV19,TRBJ2-1,NA,CASSLGTTGHFSSYNEQFF,TGTGCCAGTAGTTTAGGCACCACAGGCCACTTTAGCTCCTACAATGAGCAGTTCTTC
14,NA,TRBV6-5,TRBJ1-1,many,CASTLGSDNTEAFF,TGTGCCAGCACTCTAGGGTCCGATAACACTGAAGCTTTCTTT
16,NA,TRBV20-1,TRBJ2-2,few,CSARDPGTPNTGELFF,TGCAGTGCTAGAGATCCCGGGACACCCAACACCGGGGAGCTGTTTTTT
12,NA,TRBV29-1,TRBJ2-4,few,CSAKGPENIQYF,TGCAGCGCCAAGGGTCCCGAAAACATTCAGTACTTC
17,TRBD2,TRBV9,TRBJ2-3,many,CASSVGIAGGFTDTQYF,TGTGCCAGCAGCGTGGGAATAGCGGGGGGGTTCACAGATACGCAGTATTTT
14,TRBD1,TRBV6-5,TRBJ1-2,few,CASSSGTGLYGYTF,TGTGCCAGCAGTTCCGGGACAGGACTATATGGCTACACCTTC
13,NA,TRBV27,TRBJ1-6,few,CASSFREGSPLHF,TGTGCCAGCAGTTTTCGGGAAGGGTCACCCCTCCACTTT
14,NA,TRBV20-1,TRBJ2-5,many,CSARDGQEQETQYF,TGCAGTGCTAGAGATGGTCAGGAGCAAGAGACCCAGTACTTC
15,NA,TRBV7-2,TRBJ1-5,few,CASSLRSSSNQPQHF,TGTGCCAGCAGCTTAAGGTCCTCGAGCAATCAGCCCCAGCATTTT
15,NA,TRBV24-1,TRBJ1-2,many,CATSDSGRTGYGYTF,TGTGCCACCAGTGATTCAGGGAGAACAGGCTATGGCTACACCTTC
12,NA,TRBV12-3/TRBV12-4,TRBJ1-4,many,CATRAVEEKLFF,TGTGCCACCCGGGCAGTCGAGGAAAAACTGTTTTTT
15,TRBD1,TRBV5-1,TRBJ1-6,few,CASSLGRGLFSPLHF,TGCGCCAGCAGCTTGGGCAGGGGGCTGTTTTCACCCCTCCACTTT
14,TRBD2,TRBV20-1,TRBJ2-3,few,CSAGRGGGTDTQYF,TGCAGTGCCGGGCGAGGCGGGGGGACAGATACGCAGTATTTT
14,TRBD2,TRBV6-1,TRBJ2-1,few,CASSGGGRYNEQFF,TGTGCCAGCAGTGGCGGGGGGCGATACAATGAGCAGTTCTTC
14,NA,TRBV10-3,TRBJ1-4,many,CAISERGLDEKLFF,TGTGCCATCAGTGAAAGGGGGTTGGATGAAAAACTGTTTTTT
15,NA,TRBV6-1,TRBJ2-2,few,CASRRGTLNTGELFF,TGTGCCAGCAGACGCGGGACTCTTAACACCGGGGAGCTGTTTTTT
14,TRBD1,TRBV5-1,TRBJ2-1,many,CASSLGQGAREQFF,TGCGCCAGCAGCTTGGGACAGGGGGCACGTGAGCAGTTCTTC
15,NA,TRBV6-5,TRBJ2-7,few,CASSYGLRDTYEQYF,TGTGCCAGCAGTTACGGCCTTCGGGACACCTACGAGCAGTACTTC
15,NA,TRBV6-5,TRBJ2-2,few,CASSYSVTGTGELFF,TGTGCCAGCAGTTACTCCGTGACAGGCACCGGGGAGCTGTTTTTT
15,NA,TRBV15,TRBJ1-1,NA,CATSLPTGLTPEAFF,TGTGCCACCAGCCTTCCTACTGGGTTGACCCCTGAAGCTTTCTTT